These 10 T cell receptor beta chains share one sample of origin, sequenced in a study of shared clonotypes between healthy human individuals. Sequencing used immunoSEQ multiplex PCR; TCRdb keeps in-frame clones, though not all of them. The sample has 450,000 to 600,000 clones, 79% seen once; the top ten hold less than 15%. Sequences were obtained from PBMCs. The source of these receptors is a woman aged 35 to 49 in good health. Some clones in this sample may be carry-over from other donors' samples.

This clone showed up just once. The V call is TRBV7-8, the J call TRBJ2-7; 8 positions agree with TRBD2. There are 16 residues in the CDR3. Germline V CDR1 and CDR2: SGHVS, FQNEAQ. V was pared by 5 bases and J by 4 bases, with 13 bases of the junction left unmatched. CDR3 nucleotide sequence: TGTGCCAGCAGCCCGCGGTCTAGGCGGGAGGCATACGAGCAGTACTTC. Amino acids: CASSPRSRREAYEQYF.

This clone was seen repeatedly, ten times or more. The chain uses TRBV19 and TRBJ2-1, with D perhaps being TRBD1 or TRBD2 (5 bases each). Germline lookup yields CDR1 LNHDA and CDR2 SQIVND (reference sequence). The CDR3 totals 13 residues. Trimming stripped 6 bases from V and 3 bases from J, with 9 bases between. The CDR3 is CASRGDLYNEQFF. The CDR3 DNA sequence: TGTGCCAGTAGAGGGGACCTCTACAATGAGCAGTTCTTC.

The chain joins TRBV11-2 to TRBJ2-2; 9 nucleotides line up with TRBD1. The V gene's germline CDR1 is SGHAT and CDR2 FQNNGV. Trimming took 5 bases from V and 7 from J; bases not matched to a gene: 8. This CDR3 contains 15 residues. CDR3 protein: CASSLLGTGFGELFF. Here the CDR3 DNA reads TGTGCCAGCAGCCTCTTGGGGACAGGGTTCGGGGAGCTGTTTTTT. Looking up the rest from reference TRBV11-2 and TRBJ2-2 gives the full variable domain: EAGVAQSPRYKIIEKRQSVAFWCNPISGHATLYWYQQILGQGPKLLIQFQNNGVVDDSQLPKDRFSAERLKGVDSTLKIQPAKLEDSAVYLCASSLLGTGFGELFFGEGSRLTVL.

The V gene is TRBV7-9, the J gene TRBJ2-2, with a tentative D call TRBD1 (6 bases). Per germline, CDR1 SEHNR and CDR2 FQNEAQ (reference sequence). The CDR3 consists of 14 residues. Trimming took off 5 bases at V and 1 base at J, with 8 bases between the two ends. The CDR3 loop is CASSEGQNTGELFF. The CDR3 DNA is TGTGCCAGCAGCGAGGGACAGAACACCGGGGAGCTGTTTTTT.

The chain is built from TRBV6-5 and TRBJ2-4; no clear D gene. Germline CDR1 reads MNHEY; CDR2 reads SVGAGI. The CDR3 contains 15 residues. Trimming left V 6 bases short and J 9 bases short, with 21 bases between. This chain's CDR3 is CASSPGRVKSSIQYF. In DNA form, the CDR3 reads TGTGCCAGCAGCCCCGGTAGGGTTAAGTCAAGCATTCAGTACTTC.

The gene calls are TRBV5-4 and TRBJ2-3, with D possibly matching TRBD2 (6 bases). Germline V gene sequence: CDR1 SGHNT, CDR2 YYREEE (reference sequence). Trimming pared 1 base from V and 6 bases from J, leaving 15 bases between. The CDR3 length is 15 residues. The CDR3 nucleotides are TGTGCCAGCAGCTTGCCGGGAGAGGGTCCCGATACGCAGTATTTT. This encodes CASSLPGEGPDTQYF.

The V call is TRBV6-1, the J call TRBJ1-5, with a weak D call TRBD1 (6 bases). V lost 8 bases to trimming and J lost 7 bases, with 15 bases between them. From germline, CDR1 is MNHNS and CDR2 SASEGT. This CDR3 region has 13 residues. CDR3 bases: TGTGCCAGCTGCCGGGGGGCCCGACAGCCCCAGCATTTT. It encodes CASCRGARQPQHF.

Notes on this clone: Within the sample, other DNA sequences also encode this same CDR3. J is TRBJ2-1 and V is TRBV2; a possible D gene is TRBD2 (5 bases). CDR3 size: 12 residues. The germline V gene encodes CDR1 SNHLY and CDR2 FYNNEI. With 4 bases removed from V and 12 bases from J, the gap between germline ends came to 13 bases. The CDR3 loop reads CASSGELAGQFF. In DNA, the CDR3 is TGTGCCAGCAGTGGAGAGCTAGCAGGGCAGTTCTTC.

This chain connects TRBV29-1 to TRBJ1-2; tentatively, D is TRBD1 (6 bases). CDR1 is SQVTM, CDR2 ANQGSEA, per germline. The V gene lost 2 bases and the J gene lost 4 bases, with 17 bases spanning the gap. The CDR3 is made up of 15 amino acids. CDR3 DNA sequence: TGCAGCGTTGAAATATTCGCAGGGGAGGCCTATGGCTACACCTTC. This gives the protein CSVEIFAGEAYGYTF.

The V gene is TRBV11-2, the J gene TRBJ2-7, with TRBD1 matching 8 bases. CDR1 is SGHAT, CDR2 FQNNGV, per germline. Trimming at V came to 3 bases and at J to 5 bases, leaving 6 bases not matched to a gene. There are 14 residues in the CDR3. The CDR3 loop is CASSFNGQGDEQYF. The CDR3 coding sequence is TGTGCCAGCAGCTTCAACGGACAGGGCGACGAGCAGTACTTC.